This TCR beta chain was captured by sequencing in a study of T cell repertoires in cytomegalovirus infection (dated by TCRdb to about 2019). General notes on the study: Donor HLA type was relevant to the analysis, because carriage of CMV infection together with the matching HLA type was indicated by public TCR beta signatures. Overall study results and their limits: Carriers of CMV infection plus the relevant HLA type were discriminated by the cumulative frequency of public TCR beta family members in the study cohort and in an independent roughly 340-donor cohort. The ex vivo response was dominated by HLA-C-restricted CMV-specific TCR beta clonotypes, which also provided the single most frequent clonotype in two of eight donors.

Compared with germline, V lacks 1 base and J lacks 4 bases; bases without a gene match: 7. The germline V gene specifies SQVTM as CDR1 and ANQGSEA as CDR2. The CDR3 covers 15 residues, taking in both the cysteine and the phenylalanine. The read is trimmed to its CDR3 DNA, 45 bases read in frame from base 1. These reads were obtained on an Illumina HiSeq 1500. The public sequencing data were trimmed at Q25 with fastp and processed into clonotypes with MiXCR by TCRdb, which kept only in-frame beta chains. All rows with the same CDR3 protein become a single entry with the most common DNA and genes. This sample gives fewer than 300,000 distinct CDR3 sequences in total; about a quarter of them show up just once. Approximately 15% of the sample lies in the top ten. Only a few counts were recorded for this clonotype. It has no known antigen specificity. No much larger clone is present one base from it, and per-base qualities are unavailable.

This chain joins TRBV29-1 to TRBJ2-3, and 8 junctional nucleotides match TRBD2. The source is a human donor in good health (CMV status not recorded). Some clones in this sample may be carry-over from other donors' samples. The sequencing sample was made of PBMCs. The CDR3 corresponds to CSVEGSYSGADTQYF. The nucleotide sequence reads TGCAGCGTTGAAGGGTCCTATAGCGGGGCAGATACGCAGTATTTT.